This T cell receptor (beta chain) was sequenced during a study of molecular identifiers for immune sequencing clone quantification. Per germline, CDR1 WSHSY and CDR2 SAAADI. The CDR3 spans 17 residues. The V end was cut by 0 bases, the J end by 3 bases, with 16 bases between. Naive CD8 T cells were FACS-sorted by CD8+CD4-CCR7+CD45RA+ markers. A word on this clonotype: Its specificity is unknown.

Study-level findings and limits: It was shown that clones above 20 RNA copies held over 97% of effector molecules, but under 1% in naive cells.

A single record per CDR3 protein comes from TCRdb applying MiXCR to the PCR reads. The sample consists of 490,000 or so distinct CDR3 sequences, 20% to 25% of them appearing once. The origin of this receptor is a human donor in good health. Some libraries in this study had Jurkat cell RNA spiked in. Source material: naive CD8+ T cells from blood, with Jurkat cell RNA spiked in. Indicated subset: FACS-sorted CD8+CD4-CCR7+CD45RA+ naive T cells. V and J are TRBV10-2 and TRBJ2-3; D is unresolved. The CDR3 is CASSESFGYLRTDTQYF. The CDR3 coding sequence is TGCGCCAGCAGTGAGTCGTTTGGCTACCTCAGAACAGATACGCAGTATTTT.